A single sample is the source of the 17 T cell receptor beta chains below, sequenced in a study of human T cells and chemical hapten exposure. One entry per CDR3 protein results from TCRdb running MiXCR on the RACE reads. The data contain around 380,000 distinct CDR3 sequences, roughly 4.8% of them singletons. Stated time point: patch test 1, 2 weeks after DPC sensitization. The treatment denotes: therapeutic diphenylcyclopropenone sensitization with weekly scalp DPC. This material consisted of whole blood, taken in connection with sensitization to the hapten diphenylcyclopropenone (DPC). These receptors were collected from a woman aged 50 to 60 with alopecia areata. Some clones in this sample may be carry-over from other donors' samples.

This clonotype was observed at least ten times. The V gene is TRBV6-2 or TRBV6-3, the J gene TRBJ2-6, with D uncertain. The CDR3 covers 15 residues. Per germline, CDR1 MNHEY and CDR2 SVGEGT. The V end lost 5 bases, the J end lost 0 bases, and 8 bases lay between the germline ends. The CDR3 DNA is TGTGCCAGCAGTGGGATGGGCTCTGGGGCCAACGTCCTGACTTTC. Its protein is CASSGMGSGANVLTF.

In its sample, this clonotype was seen a few times. V and J are TRBV6-5 and TRBJ1-2; D uncertain. Looked up from germline, CDR1 is MNHEY and CDR2 is SVGAGI. The CDR3 has 12 residues. V lost 5 bases to trimming and J lost 8 bases, with 12 bases between them. The CDR3 DNA is TGTGCCAGCAGTCGTACGTGGGAAGGCTACACCTTC. Protein product: CASSRTWEGYTF.

The table lists this clonotype with many counts. The chain combines TRBV4-2 with TRBJ2-1, with D perhaps matching TRBD2 (5 bases). This CDR3 has 16 residues. Trimming stripped 1 base from V and 0 bases from J, with 10 bases between. The V gene's germline CDR1 is LGHNA and CDR2 YNFKEQ. This CDR3 reads CASSQGERSSYNEQFF. DNA for the CDR3: TGTGCCAGCAGCCAAGGGGAGCGGAGCTCCTACAATGAGCAGTTCTTC.

The CDR3 DNA follows: TGTGCCAGCACCAGGGGCATGAACACTGAAGCTTTCTTT. Translated, it gives CASTRGMNTEAFF. This chain uses TRBV12-3 or TRBV12-4 with TRBJ1-1; possibly TRBD1 for D (6 bases). The CDR3 runs to 13 residues. The ends were cut back, 7 bases at V and 0 bases at J, with 9 bases in the middle.

This clonotype was recorded at least ten times. The rearrangement joins TRBV12-3 or TRBV12-4 to TRBJ2-5, with 9 nucleotides matching TRBD2. The CDR3 length is 15 residues. The V segment lost 3 bases and the J segment 2 bases; nucleotides outside the gene matches: 4. CDR3 coding DNA: TGTGCCAGCAGTTTGATGGCGGGGGGGCAAGAGACCCAGTACTTC. Its protein product is CASSLMAGGQETQYF.

V is TRBV5-1 and J is TRBJ2-3, with D unresolved. CDR1 SGHRS and CDR2 YFSETQ come from the germline V gene. Trimming stripped 5 bases from V and 0 bases from J, with 13 bases between. This CDR3 region has 15 residues. The CDR3 is CASSIQSSSTDTQYF. DNA for the CDR3: TGCGCCAGCAGTATTCAGTCCTCTAGCACAGATACGCAGTATTTT.

This clonotype was counted many times. The chain has TRBV5-5 and TRBJ2-5; D may be TRBD2 (6 bases). Germline CDR1 SGHKS, CDR2 YYEKEE (reference sequence). Trimming cost V 0 bases and J 5 bases, with 11 bases left between them. The CDR3 extends over 14 amino acids. CDR3 sequence (DNA): TGTGCCAGCAGCTTGGTCCCGGGAGACGAGACCCAGTACTTC. Translation: CASSLVPGDETQYF.

The gene calls are TRBV29-1 and TRBJ2-3; D unclear. The CDR3 totals 12 residues. V dropped 4 bases and J dropped 2 bases, with 7 bases sitting between them. Germline V gene lookup returns CDR1 SQVTM and CDR2 ANQGSEA. The CDR3 nucleotides are TGCAGCGTTGGTCGGCTCACAGATACGCAGTATTTT. This gives the protein CSVGRLTDTQYF.

This clonotype occurred a few times. The chain carries TRBV2 and TRBJ2-7, with D possibly TRBD2 on 6 matching bases. The CDR3 is 18 residues long. The germline gives CDR1 SNHLY, CDR2 FYNNEI. Trimming left V 11 bases short and J 0 bases short, with 29 bases between. The CDR3 sequence is CASMEGPMAVQISYEQYF. The CDR3, as DNA: TGTGCCTCCATGGAGGGGCCGATGGCGGTTCAAATCTCCTACGAGCAGTACTTC.

This clonotype was detected many times. This chain links TRBV9 with TRBJ2-3; D remains ambiguous. Germline CDR1 reads SGDLS; CDR2 reads YYNGEE. V lost 0 bases, J lost 2 bases, and 4 bases lay in between. The CDR3 is made up of 13 amino acids. The CDR3 spells CASSVVTTDTQYF. CDR3 nucleotide sequence: TGTGCCAGCAGCGTAGTAACCACAGATACGCAGTATTTT.

In this sample, this clonotype turned up many times. J is TRBJ2-5 and V is TRBV10-3; D assignment may be TRBD1 or TRBD2 (5 bases each). Germline CDR1 is ENHRY and CDR2 is SYGVKD. This CDR3 has 16 residues. Deletions cut 2 bases from V and 4 bases from J, with 17 bases between. The CDR3 reads CAISEPRRGGGETQYF. For the CDR3, the DNA is TGTGCCATCAGTGAGCCCCGTCGGGGCGGCGGAGAGACCCAGTACTTC.

In this sample, this clonotype turned up a few times. The V call is TRBV11-2, the J call TRBJ1-6, with 7 bases lining up with TRBD1. The CDR3 is 14 residues long. The J segment lost 5 bases and the V segment lost 5 bases, leaving 3 bases of the junction unmatched. CDR1 is SGHAT, CDR2 FQNNGV, per germline. The chain's CDR3 is CASSPTGNNSPLHF. As DNA, the CDR3 is TGTGCCAGCAGCCCGACAGGGAATAATTCACCCCTCCACTTT.

This clonotype was recorded many times. The chain has TRBV3-1 and TRBJ1-1, with 7 bases lining up with TRBD1. V dropped 4 bases and J dropped 7; count of bases not matched to a gene: 6. Germline V lookup: CDR1 LGHDT, CDR2 YNNKEL (reference sequence). CDR3 size: 13 residues. CDR3 loop: CASSPGQKDEAFF. The CDR3 DNA sequence: TGTGCCAGCAGCCCGGGACAGAAAGATGAAGCTTTCTTT.

This clonotype was seen repeatedly, ten times or more. This sequence joins TRBV6-5 and TRBJ1-1, with no clear D. V gave up 5 bases and J gave up 5 bases, with 12 bases separating them. The CDR3 has 13 residues. Per germline, CDR1 MNHEY and CDR2 SVGAGI. Here the CDR3 reads CASSRSPQTEAFF. CDR3 DNA sequence: TGTGCCAGCAGTCGGAGTCCCCAGACTGAAGCTTTCTTT.

This clonotype appeared a few times. V gene TRBV11-2 combines with J gene TRBJ2-1; D gene unclear. The V gene lost 5 bases and the J gene lost 7 bases, with 18 bases spanning the gap. The germline CDR1 and CDR2 sequences are SGHAT and FQNNGV. There are 15 residues in the CDR3. CDR3 nucleotides: TGTGCCAGCAGCCCTGACGGCCATAGATGGAATGAGCAGTTCTTC. Protein: CASSPDGHRWNEQFF.

Many counts were recorded for this clonotype. The chain carries TRBV15 and TRBJ2-5; D unclear. Trimming removed 1 base from V and 3 bases from J, with 12 bases in between. Germline V gene lookup returns CDR1 LNHNV and CDR2 YYDKDF (reference sequence). The CDR3 totals 15 residues. The CDR3 nucleotides are TGTGCCACCAGCAGAGGGCCAGGCTCCGAAGAGACCCAGTACTTC. Its translation: CATSRGPGSEETQYF.

This clonotype was counted ten times or more. The chain uses TRBV29-1 and TRBJ2-1; 9 bases are a match to TRBD1. CDR1 and CDR2 from the germline V gene are SQVTM and ANQGSEA. This CDR3 region has 15 residues. The J segment lost 0 bases and the V segment lost 6 bases, leaving 6 bases of the junction unmatched. The CDR3 DNA reads as TGCAGCGTCGGCTCACAGGGGGCCTCCTACAATGAGCAGTTCTTC. Encoded protein: CSVGSQGASYNEQFF.